These 11 T cell receptor beta chains were all obtained from the same sample, sequenced in a study of T cells in tuberculosis. Assay: immunoSEQ multiplex PCR; the TCRdb copy retains only in-frame clones and omits some. This sample yields roughly 33,000 clones, of which approximately 89% are seen a single time; roughly 2% belongs to the top ten. Sequencing was carried out using PBMCs. These receptors were collected from a donor between 10 and 35 years old with latent tuberculosis or without tuberculosis infection.

This chain joins TRBV6-4 and TRBJ2-3; D is perhaps TRBD2 (5 bases). CDR3 length: 13 amino acids. Germline V gene sequence: CDR1 MRHNA, CDR2 SNTAGT. The V end was cut by 3 bases, the J end by 1 base, with 5 bases between. CDR3 bases: TGTGCCAGCAGTGAAGCGGGCACAGATACGCAGTATTTT. This sequence encodes CASSEAGTDTQYF.

The chain employs TRBV19 and TRBJ2-5; 7 nucleotides agree with TRBD2. The length of the CDR3 is 15 residues. Germline V gene data show CDR1 as LNHDA and CDR2 as SQIVND (reference sequence). V was pared by 5 bases and J by 4 bases, with 10 bases of the junction left unmatched. The CDR3 DNA is TGTGCCAGTAGTGTCGGACTAGTCGCCTCAGAGACCCAGTACTTC. Its translation: CASSVGLVASETQYF.

This clone was detected only a few times. This chain joins TRBV18 and TRBJ1-5; 8 bases map to TRBD1. The CDR3 length is 15 residues. The J segment lost 4 bases and the V segment lost 6 bases, leaving 8 bases of the junction unmatched. Germline CDR1 and CDR2: KGHSH and LQKENI. The CDR3 sequence: CASSPGGRQNQPQHF. DNA for the CDR3: TGTGCCAGCTCTCCAGGGGGCAGGCAGAATCAGCCCCAGCATTTT.

The CDR3 DNA reads as TGTGCCACCAGCAGAGGCCAGGGACTTAACACTGAAGCTTTCTTT. Residues: CATSRGQGLNTEAFF. V is TRBV15 and J is TRBJ1-1, with D perhaps TRBD1 (5 bases). The CDR3 covers 15 residues. Germline values: CDR1 LNHNV, CDR2 YYDKDF (reference sequence). Trimming took off 1 base at V and 2 bases at J, with 11 bases between the two ends.

The genes are TRBV9 and TRBJ1-2; 10 nucleotides line up with TRBD1. Germline V gene sequence: CDR1 SGDLS, CDR2 YYNGEE. This CDR3 is 15 amino acids long. V lost 4 bases to trimming and J lost 6 bases; unmatched junction nucleotides: 9. In DNA, the CDR3 is TGTGCCAGCAGCCGTAGTCGACAGGGGGCCGATGGCTACACCTTC. This gives the protein CASSRSRQGADGYTF.

The chain recombines TRBV7-8 with TRBJ2-3; weak D call: TRBD2 (7 bases). The CDR3 is made up of 16 amino acids. The ends were cut back, 6 bases at V and 0 bases at J, with 16 bases in the middle. Germline V gives CDR1 SGHVS, CDR2 FQNEAQ. CDR3: CASRWGGAASTDTQYF. CDR3 DNA sequence: TGTGCCAGCAGGTGGGGGGGGGCCGCTAGCACAGATACGCAGTATTTT.

This chain uses TRBV4-1 with TRBJ2-7; the match to TRBD1 covers 8 bases. The CDR3 contains 16 residues. The V and J ends lost 6 bases and 6 bases, in that order; junction bases with no gene match: 16. CDR1 and CDR2 (germline): MGHRA, YSYEKL. CDR3 amino acids: CASSRIPRGRSGEQYF. As DNA, the CDR3 is TGCGCCAGCAGTCGAATACCCAGGGGGCGCAGTGGCGAGCAGTACTTC.

The chain links TRBV4-2 to TRBJ2-6, with 11 bases that match TRBD2. In germline, CDR1 is LGHNA, CDR2 YNFKEQ. This CDR3 spans 18 amino acids. The junction had 1 base not matched to a gene; V was cut back by 0 bases and J by 0 bases. Here the CDR3 reads CASSQDGLAGSGANVLTF. CDR3 bases: TGTGCCAGCAGCCAAGATGGACTAGCGGGCTCTGGGGCCAACGTCCTGACTTTC.

The rearrangement links TRBV13 to TRBJ2-5; 9 nucleotides agree with TRBD2. The length of the CDR3 is 16 residues. The germline gives CDR1 PRHDT, CDR2 FYEKMQ (reference sequence). With 3 bases clipped from V and 5 bases from J, the junction kept 10 bases outside the gene matches. CDR3 protein: CASSLILAGVGETQYF. CDR3 in DNA: TGTGCCAGCAGCTTGATCTTAGCGGGAGTTGGGGAGACCCAGTACTTC.

The chain has TRBV30 and TRBJ2-5; 10 bases align to TRBD1. J gave up 4 bases and V 0 bases, and 5 bases lay outside the gene matches. Germline CDR1 GTSNPN, CDR2 SVGIG (reference sequence). The CDR3 is made up of 15 amino acids. CDR3 DNA sequence: TGTGCCTGGAGTGTACGACAGGGGGCCTCAGAGACCCAGTACTTC. This translates into CAWSVRQGASETQYF.

The genes are TRBV28 and TRBJ2-5; 16 bases agree with TRBD2. The CDR3 spans 19 residues. V trimming: 3 bases; J trimming: 0 bases; junction bases outside the gene matches: 7. From germline, CDR1 is MDHEN and CDR2 SYDVKM. The DNA for the CDR3 is TGTGCCAGCAGTTTGGGTGGGGGGACTAGCGGGAGGGACCAAGAGACCCAGTACTTC. Amino acid sequence: CASSLGGGTSGRDQETQYF.